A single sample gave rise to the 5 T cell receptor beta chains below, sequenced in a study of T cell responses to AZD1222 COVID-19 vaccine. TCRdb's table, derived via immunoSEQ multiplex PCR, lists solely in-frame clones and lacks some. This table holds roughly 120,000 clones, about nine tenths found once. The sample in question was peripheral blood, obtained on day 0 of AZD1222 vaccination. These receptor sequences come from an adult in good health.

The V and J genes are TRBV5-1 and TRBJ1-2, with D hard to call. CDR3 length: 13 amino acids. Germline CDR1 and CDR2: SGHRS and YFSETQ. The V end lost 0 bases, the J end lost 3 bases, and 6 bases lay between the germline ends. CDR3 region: CASSLAVDYGYTF. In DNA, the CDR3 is TGCGCCAGCAGCTTGGCGGTTGACTATGGCTACACCTTC.

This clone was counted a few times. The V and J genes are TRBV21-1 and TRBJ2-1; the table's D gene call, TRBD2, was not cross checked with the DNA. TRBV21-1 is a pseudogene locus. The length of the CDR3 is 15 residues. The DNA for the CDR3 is TGTGCCAGCAGCAAAAGGACTAGCGGGGACAATGAGCAGTTCTTC. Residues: CASSKRTSGDNEQFF.

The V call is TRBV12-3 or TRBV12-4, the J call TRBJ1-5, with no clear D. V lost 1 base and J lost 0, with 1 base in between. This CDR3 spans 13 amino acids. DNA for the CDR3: TGTGCCAGCAGTTTAGGTAGCAATCAGCCCCAGCATTTT. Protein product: CASSLGSNQPQHF.

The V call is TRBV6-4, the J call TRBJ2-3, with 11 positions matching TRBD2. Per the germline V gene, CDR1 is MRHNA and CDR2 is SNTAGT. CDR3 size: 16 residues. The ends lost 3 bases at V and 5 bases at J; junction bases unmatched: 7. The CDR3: CASSEGSGGAEDTQYF. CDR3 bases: TGTGCCAGCAGTGAAGGTAGCGGGGGGGCCGAAGATACGCAGTATTTT.

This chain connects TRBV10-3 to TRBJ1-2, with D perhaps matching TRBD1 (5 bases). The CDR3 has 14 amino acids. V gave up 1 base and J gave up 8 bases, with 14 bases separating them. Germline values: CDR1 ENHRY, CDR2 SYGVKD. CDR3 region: CAISELGRASGYTF. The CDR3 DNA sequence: TGTGCCATCAGTGAGTTAGGCAGGGCGAGCGGCTACACCTTC.